This record looks at one T cell receptor beta chain sequence and its context. The sample belongs to a study of monozygotic twins with inflammatory bowel disease. This CDR3 is 15 amino acids long. CDR1 is SEHNR, CDR2 FQNEAQ, per germline (reference sequence). An amount of 3,500 to 4,500 ng of total RNA was used for each TCR library. Two rounds of nested PCR, of 16 and 9 cycles, were run on TCRalpha and TCRbeta cDNA. One entry per CDR3 protein, without DNA, is what TCRdb gives after re-calling the 5' RACE reads. The sample data list about 380,000 distinct CDR3 sequences. Sequences were obtained from blood. This clonotype was obtained from a human donor with ulcerative colitis or Crohn's disease, or a healthy co-twin of an affected twin (not recorded which). V gene TRBV7-9 combines with J gene TRBJ2-1; absent DNA, TCRdb's TRBD1 call cannot be checked. CDR3 sequence: CASSPLGGGYNEQFF.